The 15 T cell receptor beta chains below were found in one sample sequenced in a study of beta chain features in type 1 diabetes. The sequenced template was cDNA made from the entire isolated RNA. Libraries were prepared by immunoSEQ multiplex PCR; TCRdb keeps only in-frame clonotypes and omits some of them. The repertoire holds 130,000 or so clones, with about 9.7% as singletons. The material sequenced was central memory CD4+ T cells from blood. The receptors stem from a woman between 40 and 50 years old in good health.

This clone was counted a few times. The rearrangement joins TRBV7-2 to TRBJ1-5; D gene uncertain. The germline V gene has CDR1 SGHTA and CDR2 FQGNSA. V was cut by 5 bases and J by 4 bases, with 6 bases left in between. The CDR3 totals 12 residues. The CDR3 bases are TGTGCCAGCAGCCCTAATAATCAGCCCCAGCATTTT. Its protein is CASSPNNQPQHF.

The rearrangement uses TRBV23-1 and TRBJ2-3; D gene ambiguous. TRBV23-1 is marked as an open reading frame, function uncertain. V was trimmed by 2 bases and J by 4 bases, leaving 7 bases between them. The CDR3 consists of 13 residues. CDR3 DNA: TGCGCCAGCAGTCAAGAAGAGCCAGATACGCAGTATTTT. It encodes CASSQEEPDTQYF.

Concerning this clone itself: An end of the junction differs from the germline gene, which may be a read error. The CDR3: CASSERGRGGTDTQYF. CDR3 nucleotide sequence: TGTGCCAGCAGTGAACGCGGACGGGGGGGCACGGATACGCAGTATTTT. V gene TRBV6-1 combines with J gene TRBJ2-3; 8 nucleotides agree with TRBD2. Looked up from germline, CDR1 is MNHNS and CDR2 is SASEGT. The CDR3 is 16 amino acids.

The chain couples TRBV7-8 to TRBJ1-1, with D tentatively TRBD1 (6 bases). Trimming shortened V by 5 bases and J by 0 bases, and 16 bases separated the two germline ends. Per germline, CDR1 SGHVS and CDR2 FQNEAQ. This CDR3 has 16 residues. The CDR3 loop is CASSHPMTGLNTEAFF. The CDR3 DNA reads as TGTGCCAGCAGCCACCCCATGACAGGCTTGAACACTGAAGCTTTCTTT.

The chain carries TRBV27 and TRBJ2-5; 9 bases map to TRBD1. The CDR3 is 14 amino acids. V was clipped by 3 bases and J by 14 bases; unmatched bases: 13. Germline-derived CDR1 and CDR2 are MNHEY and SMNVEV (reference sequence). The CDR3 is CASSLGQGASETYF. The CDR3 bases are TGTGCCAGCAGTTTGGGACAGGGCGCCTCTGAGACTTACTTC.

This clone has at least ten counts. The chain has TRBV7-9 and TRBJ2-5, with TRBD1 matching 9 bases. V lost 7 bases to trimming and J lost 6 bases; unmatched junction nucleotides: 6. The CDR3 has 13 residues. CDR1 is SEHNR and CDR2 is FQNEAQ in the germline V gene (reference sequence). The CDR3 coding sequence is TGTGCCAGCACCTGGGGACAGGGCAAGACCCAGTACTTC. Translating gives CASTWGQGKTQYF.

This clone occurred a few times. The V gene is TRBV2, the J gene TRBJ1-1; D possibly corresponds to TRBD1 (5 bases). The germline CDR1 and CDR2 sequences are SNHLY and FYNNEI. The ends were cut back, 6 bases at V and 4 bases at J, with 15 bases in the middle. CDR3 length equals 14 residues. CDR3 region: CASSGAGWITEAFF. DNA for the CDR3: TGTGCCAGCAGCGGGGCGGGGTGGATCACTGAAGCTTTCTTT.

A few counts support this clone. This chain joins TRBV5-4 and TRBJ2-3; 11 bases are shared with TRBD2. J was trimmed by 1 base and V by 0 bases; bases with no gene match: 7. In germline, CDR1 is SGHNT, CDR2 YYREEE (reference sequence). There are 18 residues in the CDR3. Here the CDR3 reads CASSLGLAGGVGTDTQYF. The CDR3 region has the DNA TGTGCCAGCAGCTTGGGGCTAGCGGGGGGCGTCGGCACAGATACGCAGTATTTT.

This clone was seen only a few times. The rearrangement uses TRBV5-6 and TRBJ2-1; TRBD2 matches 7 bases. CDR3 length: 15 residues. Unmatched junction bases numbered 4, after V lost 4 bases and J lost 0 bases. Germline V gene sequence: CDR1 SGHDT, CDR2 YYEEEE. The CDR3 nucleotides read TGTGCCAGCAGCCTGGGGGACTACTCCTACAATGAGCAGTTCTTC. It yields the protein CASSLGDYSYNEQFF.

CDR3 protein: CASSPQNTGPSNTEAFF. Here the CDR3 DNA reads TGTGCCAGCTCACCCCAGAACACAGGGCCCTCGAACACTGAAGCTTTCTTT. The J gene is TRBJ1-1, the V gene TRBV18; tentative D call: TRBD1 (6 bases). V was trimmed by 3 bases and J by 1 base, leaving 18 bases between them. Germline V CDR1 and CDR2: KGHSH, LQKENI. The CDR3 is made up of 17 amino acids.

This clone was counted between two and nine times. The chain uses TRBV11-2 and TRBJ2-7; a possible D gene is TRBD1 (6 bases). CDR3 size: 13 residues. Germline CDR1 and CDR2: SGHAT and FQNNGV. Deletions cut 5 bases from V and 3 bases from J, with 11 bases between. The CDR3 sequence is CASSVGQFYEQYF. DNA for the CDR3: TGTGCCAGCAGCGTTGGACAGTTCTACGAGCAGTACTTC.

In its sample, this clone was seen a few times. V and J are TRBV6-5 and TRBJ2-7; the match to TRBD1 covers 7 bases. The germline V gene encodes CDR1 MNHEY and CDR2 SVGAGI. V lost 6 bases and J lost 5; bases outside the gene matches: 7. This CDR3 is built from 13 residues. CDR3 bases: TGTGCCAGCAGGGACAGGTTAACCGACGAGCAGTACTTC. This gives the protein CASRDRLTDEQYF.

The chain joins TRBV29-1 to TRBJ1-1; D is possibly TRBD1 (6 bases). CDR3 length equals 13 residues. Deletions cut 7 bases from V and 4 bases from J, with 16 bases between. Germline V gene sequence: CDR1 SQVTM, CDR2 ANQGSEA. The CDR3, as DNA: TGCAGCGCCGCGGACAGCCCCTCCACTGAAGCTTTCTTT. It encodes CSAADSPSTEAFF.

This clone occurred a few times. The V and J genes are TRBV19 and TRBJ2-7; the match to TRBD1 covers 8 bases. The germline CDR1 and CDR2 sequences are LNHDA and SQIVND (reference sequence). The V segment lost 5 bases and the J segment 0 bases; nucleotides outside the gene matches: 6. This CDR3 has 15 residues. The CDR3 coding sequence is TGTGCCAGTAGTGACAGGGGCCTTAGCTCCTACGAGCAGTACTTC. It is translated as CASSDRGLSSYEQYF.

This chain connects TRBV5-1 to TRBJ1-4, with a tentative D call TRBD1 (5 bases). The germline V and J ends were trimmed by 2 bases and 7 bases, with 15 bases remaining between them. The CDR3 has 15 amino acids. Germline CDR1 SGHRS, CDR2 YFSETQ. CDR3 amino acids: CASSFGGQGGEKLFF. Written as DNA, the CDR3 is TGCGCCAGCAGCTTTGGGGGTCAGGGAGGTGAAAAACTGTTTTTT.